The rows below give T cell receptor beta chains drawn from one sample of a study of glioma-infiltrating T cells after dendritic cell vaccination. TCRdb's table, derived via immunoSEQ multiplex PCR, lists solely in-frame clones and lacks some. The sample includes approximately 92,000 clones, roughly 80% seen only once; the top ten take 5.4%. The sample in question was blood, obtained after dendritic cell vaccination. Receptors originate from a human donor with glioblastoma. Each CDR3 is given with its conserved first and last residue. Fields, in order: CDR3 DNA, CDR3 protein, clone size, D gene, V gene, J gene. D genes are given only for firm matches. Size is omitted from some rows. Given values are once, few, many or a class for expanded clones.

CDR3nt: TGCGCCAGCAGCCAAGATACAACTAGCGAGGGCCAGCAGTTCTTC
CDR3aa: CASSQDTTSEGQQFF
abundance: -
d_gene: TRBD2
v_gene: TRBV4-1
j_gene: TRBJ2-1

CDR3nt: TGCAGCGTTGAAGGGACAGGGGCTTTCGGGGTTCCGGGAAACATTCAGTACTTC
CDR3aa: CSVEGTGAFGVPGNIQYF
abundance: -
d_gene: TRBD1
v_gene: TRBV29-1
j_gene: TRBJ2-4

CDR3nt: TGTGCCAGCCGTCTGGGGGCTTTCACCGGGGAGCTGTTTTTT
CDR3aa: CASRLGAFTGELFF
abundance: -
d_gene: -
v_gene: TRBV19
j_gene: TRBJ2-2

CDR3nt: TGTGCCAGCAGTCTGGATAGGGGAGGAAGCACCGGGGAGCTGTTTTTT
CDR3aa: CASSLDRGGSTGELFF
abundance: -
d_gene: -
v_gene: TRBV28
j_gene: TRBJ2-2

CDR3nt: TGCGCCAGCAGCTTAGACAGGGAAAGTCAGCCCCAGCATTTT
CDR3aa: CASSLDRESQPQHF
abundance: -
d_gene: TRBD1
v_gene: TRBV5-1
j_gene: TRBJ1-5

CDR3nt: TGTGCCAGCAGGCTGACAGGGGGAGAGACCCAGTACTTC
CDR3aa: CASRLTGGETQYF
abundance: -
d_gene: TRBD1
v_gene: TRBV27
j_gene: TRBJ2-5

CDR3nt: TGTGCCAGCAGCTTAGCAGGAGGGGTAGCCGGGGAGCTGTTTTTT
CDR3aa: CASSLAGGVAGELFF
abundance: few
d_gene: -
v_gene: TRBV11-3
j_gene: TRBJ2-2

CDR3nt: TGTGCCAGCAGCTATCCGGGACAGGGGTCTTACGAGCAGTACTTC
CDR3aa: CASSYPGQGSYEQYF
abundance: -
d_gene: TRBD1
v_gene: TRBV7-8
j_gene: TRBJ2-7

CDR3nt: TGTGCCAGTGTGAGGGGGCTTAACTATGGCTACACCTTC
CDR3aa: CASVRGLNYGYTF
abundance: many
d_gene: TRBD1
v_gene: TRBV6-6
j_gene: TRBJ1-2

CDR3nt: TGTGCCAGCAGCTTCGGGGTCGCCGATTCGTCACCCCTCCACTTT
CDR3aa: CASSFGVADSSPLHF
abundance: -
d_gene: -
v_gene: TRBV5-5
j_gene: TRBJ1-6

CDR3nt: TGTGCCAGCAGGGCCAGGGGCCTCTCCTATAATTCACCCCTCCACTTT
CDR3aa: CASRARGLSYNSPLHF
abundance: -
d_gene: -
v_gene: TRBV2
j_gene: TRBJ1-6

CDR3nt: TGTGCCAGCAGCTTAGAGTGGACAGGGGATCTTCAGCCCCAGCATTTT
CDR3aa: CASSLEWTGDLQPQHF
abundance: once
d_gene: TRBD1
v_gene: TRBV7-8
j_gene: TRBJ1-5

CDR3nt: TGTGCCATCGGAGGGTCTGGAGTCTCCTACGAGCAGTACTTC
CDR3aa: CAIGGSGVSYEQYF
abundance: once
d_gene: -
v_gene: TRBV10-3
j_gene: TRBJ2-7

CDR3nt: TGTGCCAGCAGTTCCGCCCTCACAGGAGGCTACACCTTC
CDR3aa: CASSSALTGGYTF
abundance: -
d_gene: -
v_gene: TRBV28
j_gene: TRBJ1-2

CDR3nt: TGTGCCAGCAGCTCACGGGGGGTGGATACGCAGTATTTT
CDR3aa: CASSSRGVDTQYF
abundance: -
d_gene: TRBD2
v_gene: TRBV11-3
j_gene: TRBJ2-3

CDR3nt: TGCGCCAGCAGCTTGGGCCCGCCCGCACTTGAGCAGTTCTTC
CDR3aa: CASSLGPPALEQFF
abundance: -
d_gene: -
v_gene: TRBV5-1
j_gene: TRBJ2-1

CDR3nt: TGTGCCAGCAGCGACGGACAGTCCTATGGCTACACCTTC
CDR3aa: CASSDGQSYGYTF
abundance: -
d_gene: -
v_gene: TRBV9
j_gene: TRBJ1-2

CDR3nt: TGTGCCAGTAAAGCCACGGGACACGCAGATCAGCCCCAGCATTTT
CDR3aa: CASKATGHADQPQHF
abundance: -
d_gene: -
v_gene: TRBV19
j_gene: TRBJ1-5

CDR3nt: TGTGCCAGTAGTATGTCGGTTCAGCCCCAGCATTTT
CDR3aa: CASSMSVQPQHF
abundance: -
d_gene: -
v_gene: TRBV19
j_gene: TRBJ1-5

CDR3nt: TGTGCCAGCAGTGAGGCCAACCCGAACACCGGGGAGCTGTTTTTT
CDR3aa: CASSEANPNTGELFF
abundance: few
d_gene: -
v_gene: TRBV2
j_gene: TRBJ2-2

CDR3nt: TGTGCCAGCAGCGGACTAGCGGGGGGGTGGGGCGAGCAGTACTTC
CDR3aa: CASSGLAGGWGEQYF
abundance: -
d_gene: TRBD2
v_gene: TRBV7-2
j_gene: TRBJ2-7

CDR3nt: TGTGCCTGGATGGGACAGGGGGTCTCCGGGGAGCTGTTTTTT
CDR3aa: CAWMGQGVSGELFF
abundance: -
d_gene: TRBD1
v_gene: TRBV30
j_gene: TRBJ2-2

CDR3nt: TGTGCCAGCAGTGAAGGGGGGACTAGCGGAAGGATCCGCAATGAGCAGTTCTTC
CDR3aa: CASSEGGTSGRIRNEQFF
abundance: -
d_gene: TRBD2
v_gene: TRBV6-1
j_gene: TRBJ2-1

CDR3nt: TGTGCCAGCAGCCAAGATCCCGGACTAGCGGGAGTGGGGGAGACCCAGTACTTC
CDR3aa: CASSQDPGLAGVGETQYF
abundance: -
d_gene: TRBD2
v_gene: TRBV4-2
j_gene: TRBJ2-5

CDR3nt: TGTGCCAGCAGTGTCCCAGGGTGGGACGAGCAGTACTTC
CDR3aa: CASSVPGWDEQYF
abundance: -
d_gene: -
v_gene: TRBV6-6
j_gene: TRBJ2-7

CDR3nt: TGTGCCAGCAGCTCCGACAGGCTTAATTCACCCCTCCACTTT
CDR3aa: CASSSDRLNSPLHF
abundance: once
d_gene: -
v_gene: TRBV5-4
j_gene: TRBJ1-6

CDR3nt: TGTGCCAGCAGTTACTCGAGAGGGATTCGACGCAATGAGCAGTTCTTC
CDR3aa: CASSYSRGIRRNEQFF
abundance: few
d_gene: -
v_gene: TRBV6-5
j_gene: TRBJ2-1

CDR3nt: TGTGCCAGTAGTATAGACCGGACAGGGAAGGCTTTCTTT
CDR3aa: CASSIDRTGKAFF
abundance: -
d_gene: TRBD1
v_gene: TRBV19
j_gene: TRBJ1-1

CDR3nt: TGTGCCAGCAGCTTATGGGCAGGGTGGGCCGGGGAGCTGTTTTTT
CDR3aa: CASSLWAGWAGELFF
abundance: -
d_gene: -
v_gene: TRBV7-2
j_gene: TRBJ2-2

CDR3nt: TGCGCCAGCAGCTTGGAGGGACTAGCGATCCATGAGCAGTTCTTC
CDR3aa: CASSLEGLAIHEQFF
abundance: once
d_gene: TRBD2
v_gene: TRBV5-1
j_gene: TRBJ2-1

CDR3nt: TGTGCCTGGAGTCATCAGACAGGGAACACTGAAGCTTTCTTT
CDR3aa: CAWSHQTGNTEAFF
abundance: -
d_gene: -
v_gene: TRBV30
j_gene: TRBJ1-1

CDR3nt: TGTGCCAGCAGACCGACAGGGGATACCGGGGAGCTGTTTTTT
CDR3aa: CASRPTGDTGELFF
abundance: -
d_gene: TRBD1
v_gene: TRBV13
j_gene: TRBJ2-2

CDR3nt: TGTGCCAGCAGCTTAGGGTTAGGGGCCTACGAGCAGTACTTC
CDR3aa: CASSLGLGAYEQYF
abundance: once
d_gene: -
v_gene: TRBV7-8
j_gene: TRBJ2-7

CDR3nt: TGTGCCTGGACTAGACAGAGACAAGAGACCCAGTACTTC
CDR3aa: CAWTRQRQETQYF
abundance: -
d_gene: -
v_gene: TRBV30
j_gene: TRBJ2-5

CDR3nt: TGTGCCAGCAGCTTTACGGGGAGGAGGGAAGCTTTCTTT
CDR3aa: CASSFTGRREAFF
abundance: -
d_gene: -
v_gene: TRBV7-3
j_gene: TRBJ1-1

CDR3nt: TGCGCCAGCAGCTTGGCCGGTCTAGCGGGAACTGAGCAGTTCTTC
CDR3aa: CASSLAGLAGTEQFF
abundance: once
d_gene: TRBD2
v_gene: TRBV5-1
j_gene: TRBJ2-1

CDR3nt: TGTGCCAGCAGCCAAACCCCTAGCGGTCCGTACGAGCAGTACTTC
CDR3aa: CASSQTPSGPYEQYF
abundance: -
d_gene: TRBD2
v_gene: TRBV9
j_gene: TRBJ2-7

CDR3nt: TGTGCCAGCAGACCCCGGGGGGGCTCCTACGAGCAGTACTTC
CDR3aa: CASRPRGGSYEQYF
abundance: -
d_gene: TRBD2
v_gene: TRBV13
j_gene: TRBJ2-7

CDR3nt: TGTGCCAGCCAGACAGGGGGCACAGATACGCAGTATTTT
CDR3aa: CASQTGGTDTQYF
abundance: -
d_gene: TRBD1
v_gene: TRBV19
j_gene: TRBJ2-3

CDR3nt: TGTGCCAGCAGCTTGGTACAATTCAATGAGCAGTTCTTC
CDR3aa: CASSLVQFNEQFF
abundance: once
d_gene: -
v_gene: TRBV5-8
j_gene: TRBJ2-1

CDR3nt: TGTGCCAGCAGCCGGGACAGCACTGAAGCTTTCTTT
CDR3aa: CASSRDSTEAFF
abundance: -
d_gene: TRBD1
v_gene: TRBV5-8
j_gene: TRBJ1-1

CDR3nt: TGTGCCAGCAGCTATCAGGGGAGAGGCTACACCTTC
CDR3aa: CASSYQGRGYTF
abundance: few
d_gene: -
v_gene: TRBV6-5
j_gene: TRBJ1-2

CDR3nt: TGTGCCAGCAGGCTGGGGACAGACTCTGGAAACACCATATATTTT
CDR3aa: CASRLGTDSGNTIYF
abundance: -
d_gene: TRBD1
v_gene: TRBV2
j_gene: TRBJ1-3

CDR3nt: TGTGCCAGCAGCCCGAGACAGGGTACCTTCTATGGCTACACCTTC
CDR3aa: CASSPRQGTFYGYTF
abundance: -
d_gene: TRBD1
v_gene: TRBV7-9
j_gene: TRBJ1-2

CDR3nt: TGTGCCAGCAGCGTAAACCCAGCGGTTCCCTACAATGAGCAGTTCTTC
CDR3aa: CASSVNPAVPYNEQFF
abundance: -
d_gene: -
v_gene: TRBV9
j_gene: TRBJ2-1

CDR3nt: TGTGCCAGCAGCTTAGGGACAGATGGCTACACCTTC
CDR3aa: CASSLGTDGYTF
abundance: -
d_gene: -
v_gene: TRBV7-9
j_gene: TRBJ1-2

CDR3nt: TGCAGCGTTGCAGGCGGGACAGGGATAATCTACGAGCAGTACTTC
CDR3aa: CSVAGGTGIIYEQYF
abundance: once
d_gene: TRBD1
v_gene: TRBV29-1
j_gene: TRBJ2-7

CDR3nt: TGTGCCACCAGCAGAGGAGGACTAGCGGGAGCCTACGAGCAGTACTTC
CDR3aa: CATSRGGLAGAYEQYF
abundance: -
d_gene: TRBD2
v_gene: TRBV15
j_gene: TRBJ2-7

CDR3nt: TGTGCCAGCAGCTCAACAACAGGGGGGCTCTCCTACGAGCAGTACTTC
CDR3aa: CASSSTTGGLSYEQYF
abundance: -
d_gene: TRBD1
v_gene: TRBV5-6
j_gene: TRBJ2-7

CDR3nt: TGTGCCAGCAGTACCTCCGGGACAGGGGGGACCTACGAGCAGTACTTC
CDR3aa: CASSTSGTGGTYEQYF
abundance: -
d_gene: TRBD1
v_gene: TRBV27
j_gene: TRBJ2-7

CDR3nt: TGTGCCAGCTCACCACCGGCTAGCGGGCCCCCTCTTTACAATGAGCAGTTCTTC
CDR3aa: CASSPPASGPPLYNEQFF
abundance: few
d_gene: TRBD2
v_gene: TRBV18
j_gene: TRBJ2-1

CDR3nt: TGTGCCAGCAGTGAGGGCCGTAATCAGCCCCAGCATTTT
CDR3aa: CASSEGRNQPQHF
abundance: -
d_gene: -
v_gene: TRBV2
j_gene: TRBJ1-5

CDR3nt: TGCGCCAGCAGCCGCCAACTAGCGGGCCTACCCTACGAGCAGTACTTC
CDR3aa: CASSRQLAGLPYEQYF
abundance: -
d_gene: TRBD2
v_gene: TRBV4-1
j_gene: TRBJ2-7

CDR3nt: TGTGCCAGCAGCCCAGGGACAGCGTACTCCGAGCAGTACTTC
CDR3aa: CASSPGTAYSEQYF
abundance: -
d_gene: TRBD1
v_gene: TRBV5-4
j_gene: TRBJ2-7